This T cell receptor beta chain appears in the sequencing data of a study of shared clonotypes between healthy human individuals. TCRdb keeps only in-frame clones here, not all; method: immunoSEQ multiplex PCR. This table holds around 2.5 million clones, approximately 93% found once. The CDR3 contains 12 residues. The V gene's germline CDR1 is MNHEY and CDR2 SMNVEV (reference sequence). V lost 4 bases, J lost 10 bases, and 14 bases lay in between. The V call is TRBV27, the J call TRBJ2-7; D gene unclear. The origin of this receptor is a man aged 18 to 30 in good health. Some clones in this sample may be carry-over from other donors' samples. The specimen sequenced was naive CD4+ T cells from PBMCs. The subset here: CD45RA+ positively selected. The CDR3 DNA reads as TGTGCCAGCAGTTCAGATACTCTCTTTCAGTACTTC. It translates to CASSSDTLFQYF.